Sequencing of this T cell receptor beta chain was carried out in a study of blood T cell repertoires in COVID-19. As processed by the authors: Estimates of nucleated cell counts were drawn from the amplification of reference gene primers. The table came from immunoSEQ multiplex PCR; TCRdb's copy has only in-frame clones and leaves some out. V and J calls plus clone size are reproduced from that table; the DNA served to infer D and trimming. The sample holds about 97,000 clones; more than 65% are singletons and the top ten take about 4.1%. CDR3 length: 16 residues. Germline CDR1 and CDR2: LGHNA and YSLEER. Trimming shortened V by 0 bases and J by 8 bases, and 19 bases separated the two germline ends.

The genes are TRBV4-3 and TRBJ1-2; D perhaps matches TRBD1 (6 bases). The source is a man aged 60-69 years with acute or convalescent COVID-19. The source material was peripheral blood. The CDR3 bases are TGCGCCAGCAGCCAAGATGAGGCCACCAGGGGCTACGGCTACACCTTC. It codes for CASSQDEATRGYGYTF.